This T cell receptor (beta chain) originates from a study of cytomegalovirus exposure and HLA in healthy donors. The wider study: An early data release held 75 million to 100 million unique TCRs from HLA-typed donors. Study-level points and caveats: An observed cluster of highly shared sequence variants was recorded as a likely sequencing artifact. What TCR beta sequences reportedly achieved was accurate prediction of HLA-A and HLA-B alleles in most subjects.

This clone occurred once. Antigen specificity is unknown. The CDR3 consists of 17 residues. Germline V gene sequence: CDR1 SEHNR, CDR2 FQNEAQ (reference sequence). V shed 5 bases, J shed 0 bases, and the junction held 5 bases outside the gene matches. The PCR had 60 Vbeta and 13 Jbeta primers. Only in-frame clones appear in the TCRdb table, and some are missing; sequencing was by immunoSEQ multiplex PCR. The repertoire holds about 200,000 clones, with over 80% as singletons. Nominally healthy donors provided the samples, though records likely missed some immune exposures. The source material was PBMCs. The clonotype comes from a man aged 25 to 45 in good health and CMV-seronegative. The rearrangement links TRBV7-9 to TRBJ2-5; 14 nucleotides line up with TRBD2. The CDR3 nucleotides are TGTGCCAGCAGCCGGACTAGCGGGGGGAAATACCAAGAGACCCAGTACTTC. The encoded protein is CASSRTSGGKYQETQYF.